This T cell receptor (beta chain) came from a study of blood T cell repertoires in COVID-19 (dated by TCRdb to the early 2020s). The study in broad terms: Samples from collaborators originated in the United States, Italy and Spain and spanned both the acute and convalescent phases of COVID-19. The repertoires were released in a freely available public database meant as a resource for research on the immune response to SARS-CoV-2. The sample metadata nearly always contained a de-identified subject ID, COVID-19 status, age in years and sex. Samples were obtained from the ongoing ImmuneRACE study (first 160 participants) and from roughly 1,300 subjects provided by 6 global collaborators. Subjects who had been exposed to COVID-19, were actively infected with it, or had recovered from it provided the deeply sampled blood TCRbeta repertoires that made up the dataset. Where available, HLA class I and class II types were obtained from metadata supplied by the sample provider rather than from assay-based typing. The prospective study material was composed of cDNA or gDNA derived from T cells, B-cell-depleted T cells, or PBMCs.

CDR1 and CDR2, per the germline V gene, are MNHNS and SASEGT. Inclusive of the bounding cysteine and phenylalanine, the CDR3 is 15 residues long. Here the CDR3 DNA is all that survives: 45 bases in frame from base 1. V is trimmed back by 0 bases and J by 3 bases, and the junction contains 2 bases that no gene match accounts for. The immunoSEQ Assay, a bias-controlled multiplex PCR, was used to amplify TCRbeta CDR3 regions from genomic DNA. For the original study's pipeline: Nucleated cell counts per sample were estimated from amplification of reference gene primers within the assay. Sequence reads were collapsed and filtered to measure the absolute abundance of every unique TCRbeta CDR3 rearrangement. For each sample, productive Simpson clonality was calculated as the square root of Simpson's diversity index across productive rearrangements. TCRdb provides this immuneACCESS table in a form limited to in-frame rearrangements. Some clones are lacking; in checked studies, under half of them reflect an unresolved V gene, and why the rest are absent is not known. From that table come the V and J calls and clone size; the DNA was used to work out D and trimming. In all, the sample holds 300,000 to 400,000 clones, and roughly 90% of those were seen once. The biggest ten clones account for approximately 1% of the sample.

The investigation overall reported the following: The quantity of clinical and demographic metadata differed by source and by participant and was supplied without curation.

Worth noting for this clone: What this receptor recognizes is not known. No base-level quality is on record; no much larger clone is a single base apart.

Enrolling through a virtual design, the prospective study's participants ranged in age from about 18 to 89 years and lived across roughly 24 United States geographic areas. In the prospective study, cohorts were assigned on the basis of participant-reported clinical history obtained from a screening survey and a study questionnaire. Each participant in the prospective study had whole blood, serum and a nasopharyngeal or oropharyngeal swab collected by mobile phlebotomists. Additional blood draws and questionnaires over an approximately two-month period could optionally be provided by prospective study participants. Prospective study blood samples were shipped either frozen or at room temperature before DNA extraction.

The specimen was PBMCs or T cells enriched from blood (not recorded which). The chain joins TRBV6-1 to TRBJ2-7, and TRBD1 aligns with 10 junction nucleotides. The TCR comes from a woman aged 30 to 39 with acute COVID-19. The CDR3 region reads CASSEADRGVYEQYF. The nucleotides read TGTGCCAGCAGTGAAGCGGACAGGGGGGTCTACGAGCAGTACTTC.